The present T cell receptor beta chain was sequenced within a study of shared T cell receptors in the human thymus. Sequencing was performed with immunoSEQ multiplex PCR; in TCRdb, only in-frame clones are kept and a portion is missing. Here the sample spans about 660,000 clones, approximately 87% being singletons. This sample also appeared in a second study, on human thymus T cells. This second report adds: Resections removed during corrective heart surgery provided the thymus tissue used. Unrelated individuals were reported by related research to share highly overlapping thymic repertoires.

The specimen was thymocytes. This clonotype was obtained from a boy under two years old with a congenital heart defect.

CDR3 DNA: TGTGCCAGCAGCGTAGGGGGACAGGGGGCCACCTACGAGCAGTACTTC. Protein: CASSVGGQGATYEQYF. The chain links TRBV9 to TRBJ2-7, with 12 bases identical to TRBD1. CDR1 is SGDLS and CDR2 is YYNGEE in the germline V gene. The ends lost 0 bases at V and 2 bases at J; junction bases unmatched: 3. CDR3 length: 16 residues.